This T cell receptor beta chain was sequenced for a study of control samples from healthy donors and cancer patients. Germline V CDR1 and CDR2: SEHNR, FQNEAQ (reference sequence). V was trimmed by 5 bases and J by 4 bases, leaving 17 bases between them. This CDR3 contains 15 residues. Generated by immunoSEQ multiplex PCR, the TCRdb table keeps only in-frame clones and is missing some. The sample lists about 110,000 clones; 90% were seen once. The receptor was isolated from a human donor in good health. The donor label of this sample is uncertain. The V call is TRBV7-9, the J call TRBJ2-5; D not certain. The source material was blood. The CDR3 nucleotides are TGTGCCAGCAGCCCCTGGACCTTACATGGAGAGACCCAGTACTTC. Protein sequence: CASSPWTLHGETQYF.